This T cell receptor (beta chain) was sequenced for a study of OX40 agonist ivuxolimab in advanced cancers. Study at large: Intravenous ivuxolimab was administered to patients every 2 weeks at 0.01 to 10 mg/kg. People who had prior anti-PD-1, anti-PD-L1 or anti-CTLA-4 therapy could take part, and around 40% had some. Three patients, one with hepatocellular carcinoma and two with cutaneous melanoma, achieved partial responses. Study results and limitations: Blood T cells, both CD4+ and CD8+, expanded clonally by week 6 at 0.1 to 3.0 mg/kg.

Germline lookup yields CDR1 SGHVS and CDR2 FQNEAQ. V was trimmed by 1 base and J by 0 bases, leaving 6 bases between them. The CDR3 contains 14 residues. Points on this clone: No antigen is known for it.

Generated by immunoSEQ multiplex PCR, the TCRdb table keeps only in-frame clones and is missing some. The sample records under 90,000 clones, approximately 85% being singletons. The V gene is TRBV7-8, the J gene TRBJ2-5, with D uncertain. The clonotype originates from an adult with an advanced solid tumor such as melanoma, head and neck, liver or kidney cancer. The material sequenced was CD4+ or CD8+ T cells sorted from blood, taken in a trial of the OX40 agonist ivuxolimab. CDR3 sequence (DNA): TGTGCCAGCAGCTTAGAAACAGACCAAGAGACCCAGTACTTC. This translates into CASSLETDQETQYF.